There are a few counts of the clone carrying this T cell receptor (beta chain). What it recognizes is unknown. TCRdb re-analysed the 5' RACE reads in MiXCR, keeping a single row per CDR3 protein. The sample shows 150,000 to 200,000 distinct CDR3 sequences, roughly 11% of them seen only once. This entry comes from a study of T-cell memory formation after mild COVID-19. Broader study findings: Chiefly within CM and EM were the contracting CD4+ clones; CD8+ ones were within EMRA.

CDR3 length equals 15 residues. V lost 0 bases, J lost 6 bases, and 4 bases stayed unmatched. Germline CDR1 reads KGHSH; CDR2 reads LQKENI. V is TRBV18 and J is TRBJ2-3, with 9 bases aligning to TRBD2. The sample was PBMCs or a T cell subset sorted from them (not recorded which). The TCR was taken from a man between 18 and 29 years old who had mild COVID-19 (a few samples of this study predate the infection). Cell type and time point are not known. Here the CDR3 DNA reads TGTGCCAGCTCACCACCGCGGGGGGGATCGGATACGCAGTATTTT. This encodes CASSPPRGGSDTQYF.